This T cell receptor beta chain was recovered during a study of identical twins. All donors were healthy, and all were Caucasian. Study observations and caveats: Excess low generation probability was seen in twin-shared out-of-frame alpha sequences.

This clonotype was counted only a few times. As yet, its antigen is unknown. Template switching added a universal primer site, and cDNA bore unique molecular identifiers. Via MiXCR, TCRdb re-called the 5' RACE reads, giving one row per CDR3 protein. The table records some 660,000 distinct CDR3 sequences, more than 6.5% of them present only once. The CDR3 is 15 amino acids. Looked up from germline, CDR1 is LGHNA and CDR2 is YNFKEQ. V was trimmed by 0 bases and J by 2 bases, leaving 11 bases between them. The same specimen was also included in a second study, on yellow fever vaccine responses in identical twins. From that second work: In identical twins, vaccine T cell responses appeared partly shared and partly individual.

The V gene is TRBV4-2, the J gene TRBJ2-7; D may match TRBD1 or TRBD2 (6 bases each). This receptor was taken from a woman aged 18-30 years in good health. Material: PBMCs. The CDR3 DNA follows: TGTGCCAGCAGCCAAGAGAAGGGGGGAGCCTACGAGCAGTACTTC. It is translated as CASSQEKGGAYEQYF.